The T cell receptor (beta chain) under discussion was sequenced for a study of patients and donors after allogeneic stem cell transplantation. TCRdb re-called the RT-PCR reads with MiXCR, one entry per CDR3 protein. This table holds roughly 41,000 distinct CDR3 sequences, under 40% found once. The CDR3 covers 16 residues. The V and J ends lost 6 bases and 4 bases, in that order; junction bases with no gene match: 11. This TCR was sampled from a human donor who was either an allogeneic HSCT recipient or a stem cell or donor lymphocyte infusion donor (not recorded which). It is not recorded whose cells these are; they may come from a transplant donor. Sequenced material: blood, either unsorted or a sorted T cell fraction (not recorded which). V is TRBV12-3 or TRBV12-4 and J is TRBJ2-4, with TRBD1 matching over 8 bases. The CDR3 nucleotides read TGTGCCAGCAGCCTAATCGCTGGACAGGGTAAAAACATTCAGTACTTC. Translating it yields CASSLIAGQGKNIQYF.